This T cell receptor (beta chain) derives from a study of blood T cell repertoires in COVID-19 (dated by TCRdb to about 2020). Describing the broader study: The collaborator samples originated in the United States, Italy and Spain and spanned the acute and convalescent phases of COVID-19. The prospective study material was composed of cDNA or gDNA derived from T cells, B-cell-depleted T cells, or PBMCs. The dataset comprised deeply sampled blood TCRbeta repertoires from subjects exposed to, actively infected with, or recovered from COVID-19. The repertoires were made available in a free public database intended to serve as a resource for research on the immune response to SARS-CoV-2. Samples were obtained from the ongoing ImmuneRACE study (first 160 participants) and from some 1,200 subjects provided by 6 global collaborators. The sample metadata nearly always contained a de-identified subject ID, COVID-19 status, age in years and sex. Where HLA class I and class II types were available, the types were taken from metadata supplied by the sample provider, not from assay-based typing. Paper-wide results and their limitations: The quantity of clinical and demographic metadata differed by source and by participant and was supplied without curation.

The immunoSEQ Assay, a bias-controlled multiplex PCR, was used to amplify TCRbeta CDR3 regions from genomic DNA. Processing in the source paper ran as follows. Within the assay, amplification of reference gene primers was used to estimate how many nucleated cells each sample contained. To quantify the absolute abundance of each unique TCRbeta CDR3 rearrangement, sequence reads were collapsed and filtered. For each sample, productive Simpson clonality was calculated as the square root of Simpson's diversity index across productive rearrangements. Sourced from immuneACCESS, this table was stored by TCRdb with only in-frame sequences that have V and J called. A share of the clones is absent; for the studies checked, an unresolved V gene accounts for under half, and the remainder has no known explanation. From that table come the V and J calls and clone size; the DNA was used to work out D and trimming. Here the sample has about 100,000 clones; over 80% occur a single time. In total, the top ten clones hold roughly 12% of the sample.

Each collaborating institution followed its own protocols to collect whole blood in K2EDTA tubes. For TCRbeta analysis, collaborators shipped samples in one of three forms: frozen whole blood, isolated PBMCs, or DNA extracted from either of those sample types. On this clone itself: Its antigen remains unidentified. No base-level quality is on record; no much larger clone is a single base apart.

V and J lose 5 bases and 1 base, and a span of 9 bases separates them. CDR1 PRHDT and CDR2 FYEKMQ were looked up in the germline V gene (reference sequence). Including cysteine and phenylalanine, the CDR3 has 14 amino acids. The CDR3 DNA has 42 bases and is translated from base 1. This TCR came from a man aged 50-59 years with active or convalescent COVID-19. Source material: peripheral blood. The rearrangement joined TRBV13 to TRBJ1-5; the D gene cannot be resolved reliably. Here the CDR3 is given as CASSTGKSNQPQHF. Read as DNA, the sequence is TGTGCCAGCAGCACCGGGAAAAGCAATCAGCCCCAGCATTTT.